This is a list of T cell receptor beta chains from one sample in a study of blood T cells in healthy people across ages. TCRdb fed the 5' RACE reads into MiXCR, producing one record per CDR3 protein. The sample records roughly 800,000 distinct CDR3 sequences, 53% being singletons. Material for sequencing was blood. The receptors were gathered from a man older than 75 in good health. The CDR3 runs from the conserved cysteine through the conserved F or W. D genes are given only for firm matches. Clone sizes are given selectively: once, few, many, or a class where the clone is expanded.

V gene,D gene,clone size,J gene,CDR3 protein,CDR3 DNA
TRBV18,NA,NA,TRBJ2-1,CASSPGFSFTEQFF,TGTGCCAGCTCACCAGGCTTCTCGTTTACTGAGCAGTTCTTC
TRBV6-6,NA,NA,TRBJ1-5,CASQVGQVNQPQHF,TGTGCCAGCCAGGTTGGGCAAGTCAATCAGCCCCAGCATTTT
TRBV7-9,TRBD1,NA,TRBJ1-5,CASSADREGYQPQHF,TGTGCCAGCAGCGCCGACAGGGAAGGTTACCAGCCCCAGCATTTT
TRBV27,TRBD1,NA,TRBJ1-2,CASSSSGQGIVYGYTF,TGTGCCAGCAGTTCCTCGGGACAGGGTATAGTCTATGGCTACACCTTC
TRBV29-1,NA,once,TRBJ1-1,CSVAARGTEAFF,TGCAGCGTTGCGGCGAGAGGCACTGAAGCTTTCTTT
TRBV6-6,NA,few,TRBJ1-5,CASSYSDRLNQPQHF,TGTGCCAGCAGTTACTCTGACAGGTTAAATCAGCCCCAGCATTTT
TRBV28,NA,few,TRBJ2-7,CASSEGPRSSYEQYF,TGTGCCAGCAGCGAGGGACCGCGGAGCTCCTACGAGCAGTACTTC
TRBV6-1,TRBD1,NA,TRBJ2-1,CASSQDQGEYSEQFF,TGTGCCAGCAGTCAAGACCAGGGGGAGTACAGTGAGCAGTTCTTC
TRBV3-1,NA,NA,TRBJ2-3,CASSQEGFTDTQYF,TGTGCCAGCAGCCAAGAGGGCTTCACAGATACGCAGTATTTT
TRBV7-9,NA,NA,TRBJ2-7,CASSSPAENYEQYF,TGTGCCAGCAGCTCCCCGGCGGAGAACTACGAGCAGTACTTC
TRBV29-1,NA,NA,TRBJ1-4,CSVGWGNEKLFF,TGCAGCGTTGGTTGGGGTAATGAAAAACTGTTTTTT
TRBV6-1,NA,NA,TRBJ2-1,CAIWPGLYNEQFF,TGTGCCATCTGGCCGGGCCTCTACAATGAGCAGTTCTTC
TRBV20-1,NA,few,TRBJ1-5,CSARAIERSNQPQHF,TGCAGTGCTAGAGCCATTGAGCGGAGTAATCAGCCCCAGCATTTT
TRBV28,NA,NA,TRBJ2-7,CASSSPSSGDRLYEQYF,TGTGCCAGCAGTTCCCCTTCCTCAGGGGATAGATTGTACGAGCAGTACTTC
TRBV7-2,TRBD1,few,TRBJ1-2,CASSTDRTNYGYTF,TGTGCCAGCAGCACGGACAGGACTAACTATGGCTACACCTTC
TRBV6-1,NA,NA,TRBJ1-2,CASNPGTLQGYTF,TGTGCCAGCAACCCAGGAACCCTCCAGGGCTACACCTTC
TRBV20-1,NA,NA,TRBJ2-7,CSARDPGPLGAEQYF,TGCAGTGCTAGAGATCCAGGACCTCTTGGGGCCGAGCAGTACTTC